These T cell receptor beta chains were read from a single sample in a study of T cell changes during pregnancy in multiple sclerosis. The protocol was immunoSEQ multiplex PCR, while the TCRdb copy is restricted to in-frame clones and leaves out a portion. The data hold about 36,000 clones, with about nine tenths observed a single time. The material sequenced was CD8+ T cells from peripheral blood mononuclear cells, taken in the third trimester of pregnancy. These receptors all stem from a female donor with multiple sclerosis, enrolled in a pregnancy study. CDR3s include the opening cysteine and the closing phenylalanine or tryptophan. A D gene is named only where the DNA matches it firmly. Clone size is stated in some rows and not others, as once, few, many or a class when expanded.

CDR3nt: TGTGCCAGTAGTCCAGGGGGAACTGGAAACACCATATATTTT
CDR3aa: CASSPGGTGNTIYF
v_gene: TRBV19
d_gene: TRBD1
j_gene: TRBJ1-3
abundance: -

CDR3nt: TGTGCCAGCAGCATCCGGGCAGGGTTCGATCAGCCCCAGCATTTT
CDR3aa: CASSIRAGFDQPQHF
v_gene: TRBV5-5
d_gene: -
j_gene: TRBJ1-5
abundance: -

CDR3nt: TGTGCCAGCAGTTTATACCGGGGATCTGAAGCTTTCTTT
CDR3aa: CASSLYRGSEAFF
v_gene: TRBV27
d_gene: -
j_gene: TRBJ1-1
abundance: -

CDR3nt: TGTGCCAGCAGCCAAGATCCGCTAGCGACCTACGAGCAGTACTTC
CDR3aa: CASSQDPLATYEQYF
v_gene: TRBV4-2
d_gene: -
j_gene: TRBJ2-7
abundance: -

CDR3nt: TGTGCCAGCAGTTACCACAGTACCTACGAGCAGTACTTC
CDR3aa: CASSYHSTYEQYF
v_gene: TRBV6-5
d_gene: -
j_gene: TRBJ2-7
abundance: once

CDR3nt: TGTGCCAGCAGTTATTCCTCTAGCCGGCATGAGCAGTTCTTC
CDR3aa: CASSYSSSRHEQFF
v_gene: TRBV11-3
d_gene: -
j_gene: TRBJ2-1
abundance: -

CDR3nt: TGTGCCAGCAGTACAGGGGTACTAGCCAAAAACATTCAGTACTTC
CDR3aa: CASSTGVLAKNIQYF
v_gene: TRBV6-5
d_gene: TRBD1
j_gene: TRBJ2-4
abundance: -

CDR3nt: TGTGCCAGCTCACCCGGATCACCAGGACAGTACAATCAGCCCCAGCATTTT
CDR3aa: CASSPGSPGQYNQPQHF
v_gene: TRBV18
d_gene: -
j_gene: TRBJ1-5
abundance: -

CDR3nt: TGTGCCAGCTCACCCGGGGACAGGGGGCCAGGCGAGCAGTACTTC
CDR3aa: CASSPGDRGPGEQYF
v_gene: TRBV18
d_gene: TRBD1
j_gene: TRBJ2-7
abundance: -

CDR3nt: TGCGCCAGCAGCCAAGAGCCGCTAGCGGGAGGGCAGGGTGGGGAGCTGTTTTTT
CDR3aa: CASSQEPLAGGQGGELFF
v_gene: TRBV4-1
d_gene: TRBD2
j_gene: TRBJ2-2
abundance: -

CDR3nt: TGTGCCATCAGTGAGTTAAGAGCGGGGGGAGAAAATACGCAGTATTTT
CDR3aa: CAISELRAGGENTQYF
v_gene: TRBV10-3
d_gene: TRBD2
j_gene: TRBJ2-3
abundance: -

CDR3nt: TGTGCCAGCAGTATGGCGGGCGGGAGTGAGGCTTTCTTT
CDR3aa: CASSMAGGSEAFF
v_gene: TRBV6-5
d_gene: -
j_gene: TRBJ1-1
abundance: -

CDR3nt: TGTGCCAGCAGCGCATCGGGACTAGGCCACTACGAGCAGTACTTC
CDR3aa: CASSASGLGHYEQYF
v_gene: TRBV9
d_gene: TRBD2
j_gene: TRBJ2-7
abundance: -

CDR3nt: TGTGCCAGCAGCTTGGAGGGGAACTATGGCTACACCTTC
CDR3aa: CASSLEGNYGYTF
v_gene: TRBV7-9
d_gene: -
j_gene: TRBJ1-2
abundance: -

CDR3nt: TGTGCCAGCAGCTCGCAACTAGCGGGAGGGTTTAACTACGAGCAGTACTTC
CDR3aa: CASSSQLAGGFNYEQYF
v_gene: TRBV11-2
d_gene: TRBD2
j_gene: TRBJ2-7
abundance: -

CDR3nt: TGTGCCAGCAGCTTCGCTGGGGGGAACATTCAGTACTTC
CDR3aa: CASSFAGGNIQYF
v_gene: TRBV5-4
d_gene: -
j_gene: TRBJ2-4
abundance: -

CDR3nt: TGTGCCAGCAGCTTAGCAGGGGCAGGACCACACTACGAGCAGTACTTC
CDR3aa: CASSLAGAGPHYEQYF
v_gene: TRBV7-9
d_gene: -
j_gene: TRBJ2-7
abundance: once

CDR3nt: TGTGCCAGCAGTTACCAGGGGAATGAGCAGTTCTTC
CDR3aa: CASSYQGNEQFF
v_gene: TRBV6-5
d_gene: -
j_gene: TRBJ2-1
abundance: -

CDR3nt: TGTGCCAGCAGTTTCTCGCAAGTTGGTGTCTATTCGCCAGAGACCCAGTACTTC
CDR3aa: CASSFSQVGVYSPETQYF
v_gene: TRBV27
d_gene: -
j_gene: TRBJ2-5
abundance: -

CDR3nt: TGTGCCAGCAGTCACAAAAGGACAGGGGACACCGGGGAGCTGTTTTTT
CDR3aa: CASSHKRTGDTGELFF
v_gene: TRBV7-6
d_gene: TRBD1
j_gene: TRBJ2-2
abundance: -

CDR3nt: TGCGCCAGCAGCTTGGAGGCCGGGGGGCATGGCTACACCTTC
CDR3aa: CASSLEAGGHGYTF
v_gene: TRBV5-1
d_gene: -
j_gene: TRBJ1-2
abundance: -

CDR3nt: TGTGCCAGCAGCGTAGGTAGAGGGGGAGTCGGGACCCAGTACTTC
CDR3aa: CASSVGRGGVGTQYF
v_gene: TRBV9
d_gene: -
j_gene: TRBJ2-5
abundance: -

CDR3nt: TGTGCCACCTCGGGGGGGGATACCTACGAGCAGTACTTC
CDR3aa: CATSGGDTYEQYF
v_gene: TRBV6-5
d_gene: TRBD2
j_gene: TRBJ2-7
abundance: once

CDR3nt: TGTGCCAGCAGCCCCAAGCTGGGACAGAAGAACACTGAAGCTTTCTTT
CDR3aa: CASSPKLGQKNTEAFF
v_gene: TRBV7-9
d_gene: TRBD1
j_gene: TRBJ1-1
abundance: -

CDR3nt: TGTGCCAGCAGCTTAGCGGGGGGGCCGGTGAATCAGCCCCAGCATTTT
CDR3aa: CASSLAGGPVNQPQHF
v_gene: TRBV7-9
d_gene: -
j_gene: TRBJ1-5
abundance: -

CDR3nt: TGTGCCAGCAGTTACGGGGTAGCGGAAAACATTCAGTACTTC
CDR3aa: CASSYGVAENIQYF
v_gene: TRBV6-5
d_gene: -
j_gene: TRBJ2-4
abundance: -

CDR3nt: TGTGCCAGCAGTGCCGGGACAGAAGCTTTCTTT
CDR3aa: CASSAGTEAFF
v_gene: TRBV28
d_gene: -
j_gene: TRBJ1-1
abundance: few

CDR3nt: TGTGCCAGCAGCTTTTCCCTGACAGGCTCGAATTCACCCCTCCACTTT
CDR3aa: CASSFSLTGSNSPLHF
v_gene: TRBV7-9
d_gene: -
j_gene: TRBJ1-6
abundance: -

CDR3nt: TGCGCCAGCAGCTTGGGGGACTCGCTCCCCTCGGGGGAGCAGTACTTC
CDR3aa: CASSLGDSLPSGEQYF
v_gene: TRBV5-1
d_gene: -
j_gene: TRBJ2-7
abundance: -

CDR3nt: TGTGCCAGCGGGACTAGCGGCTCCTACAATGAGCAGTTCTTC
CDR3aa: CASGTSGSYNEQFF
v_gene: TRBV7-9
d_gene: TRBD2
j_gene: TRBJ2-1
abundance: once

CDR3nt: TGTGCCAGCAGCGTGAGGGAGAACACTGAAGCTTTCTTT
CDR3aa: CASSVRENTEAFF
v_gene: TRBV6-1
d_gene: -
j_gene: TRBJ1-1
abundance: -

CDR3nt: TGTGCCAGCAGCTTGTGGGGGCGCGGCGCTTTCTTT
CDR3aa: CASSLWGRGAFF
v_gene: TRBV5-6
d_gene: -
j_gene: TRBJ1-1
abundance: once

CDR3nt: TGTGCCAGTAGTATAGGACAGTACTATGGCTACACCTTC
CDR3aa: CASSIGQYYGYTF
v_gene: TRBV19
d_gene: -
j_gene: TRBJ1-2
abundance: -

CDR3nt: TGTGCCAGCAGCTTGGAGGGAGCGTATTCCCCCACAGATACGCAGTATTTT
CDR3aa: CASSLEGAYSPTDTQYF
v_gene: TRBV5-6
d_gene: -
j_gene: TRBJ2-3
abundance: -

CDR3nt: TGTGCCAGCAGTCTAGCGGTGGTGGGCGAGCAGTACTTC
CDR3aa: CASSLAVVGEQYF
v_gene: TRBV2
d_gene: TRBD2
j_gene: TRBJ2-7
abundance: -

CDR3nt: TGTGCCAGCAGCGTAGGTGGGACCCGGAGGGACACTGAAGCTTTCTTT
CDR3aa: CASSVGGTRRDTEAFF
v_gene: TRBV9
d_gene: -
j_gene: TRBJ1-1
abundance: few

CDR3nt: TGTGCCAGCAGCGCCCCGAGGGTTGATGAAGCTTTCTTT
CDR3aa: CASSAPRVDEAFF
v_gene: TRBV9
d_gene: -
j_gene: TRBJ1-1
abundance: once

CDR3nt: TGTGCCAGCAGCGCAGACGCAGGGGTTTTCGATGAAGCTTTCTTT
CDR3aa: CASSADAGVFDEAFF
v_gene: TRBV9
d_gene: -
j_gene: TRBJ1-1
abundance: -

CDR3nt: TGTGCCAGCAGCGTAGCGGGACAGGGGACAGCTTTCTTT
CDR3aa: CASSVAGQGTAFF
v_gene: TRBV9
d_gene: TRBD1
j_gene: TRBJ1-1
abundance: -

CDR3nt: TGTGCCAGCAGCCCGGGACAGGGAAAACATGGCTACACCTTC
CDR3aa: CASSPGQGKHGYTF
v_gene: TRBV5-4
d_gene: TRBD1
j_gene: TRBJ1-2
abundance: -

CDR3nt: TGTGCCAGCAGTTACTCGAGCAGGGTGAACACTGAAGCTTTCTTT
CDR3aa: CASSYSSRVNTEAFF
v_gene: TRBV6-5
d_gene: -
j_gene: TRBJ1-1
abundance: -

CDR3nt: TGTGCCAGCAGCGAGGTGCGGATCGCCACAGATACGCAGTATTTT
CDR3aa: CASSEVRIATDTQYF
v_gene: TRBV7-2
d_gene: -
j_gene: TRBJ2-3
abundance: -

CDR3nt: TGCGCCAGCAGCCAAGATGAACTAGCGGGGGCCCAGTACTTC
CDR3aa: CASSQDELAGAQYF
v_gene: TRBV4-1
d_gene: TRBD2
j_gene: TRBJ2-7
abundance: -

CDR3nt: TGTGCCAGTAGTATAACTAGCGGCTACGAGCAGTACTTC
CDR3aa: CASSITSGYEQYF
v_gene: TRBV19
d_gene: TRBD2
j_gene: TRBJ2-7
abundance: -

CDR3nt: TGTGCCTGCCCCGCGGGGGAGGCCTATGGCTACACCTTC
CDR3aa: CACPAGEAYGYTF
v_gene: TRBV30
d_gene: -
j_gene: TRBJ1-2
abundance: -

CDR3nt: TGTGCCAGCAGCGGGAGGGAATCGAATGAGCAGTTCTTC
CDR3aa: CASSGRESNEQFF
v_gene: TRBV5-4
d_gene: TRBD2
j_gene: TRBJ2-1
abundance: -

CDR3nt: TGCGCCAGCAGCCCGGTGGCAACTAATGAAAAACTGTTTTTT
CDR3aa: CASSPVATNEKLFF
v_gene: TRBV5-1
d_gene: -
j_gene: TRBJ1-4
abundance: -

CDR3nt: TGTGCCAGCAGTGACTCAGCGGGAGCGGGCAATGAGCAGTTCTTC
CDR3aa: CASSDSAGAGNEQFF
v_gene: TRBV6-4
d_gene: TRBD2
j_gene: TRBJ2-1
abundance: -

CDR3nt: TGTGCCAGCACCAGAGGGGGGGAGAACACTGAAGCTTTCTTT
CDR3aa: CASTRGGENTEAFF
v_gene: TRBV9
d_gene: -
j_gene: TRBJ1-1
abundance: -